This T cell receptor (beta chain) was captured in a study of T cell responses to AZD1222 COVID-19 vaccine. Study conclusions and caveats: Spike as a whole was targeted by vaccine-associated CD4 TCRs, dominant at 160-218 and 743-854. Just a handful of people given AZD1222 tested seropositive at baseline.

CDR1 SGDLS and CDR2 YYNGEE come from the germline V gene. The CDR3 runs 14 residues. Trimming took off 0 bases at V and 0 bases at J, with 4 bases between the two ends. Profiling relied on immunoSEQ multiplex PCR, and the TCRdb table lists in-frame clones only, not all of them. The sample records fewer than 200,000 clones, about 89% being singletons. With respect to this clone: Its antigen remains unidentified.

The chain recombines TRBV9 with TRBJ1-3; D not resolved. Sequenced here: peripheral blood, sampled on day 0 of AZD1222 vaccination. The sequence was collected from an adult in good health. As DNA, the CDR3 is TGTGCCAGCAGCGTAGCTAGCTCTGGAAACACCATATATTTT. This encodes CASSVASSGNTIYF.